One and the same sample provided the 9 T cell receptor beta chains below, sequenced in a study of Tregs in tolerant kidney transplant recipients. TCRdb's table, derived via immunoSEQ multiplex PCR, lists solely in-frame clones and lacks some. The sample lists roughly 120,000 clones; roughly 92% were seen once. The specimen sequenced was CD4+ T cells from blood. Receptors were obtained from a human donor in good health.

The rearrangement uses TRBV14 and TRBJ2-1; possibly TRBD2 for D (5 bases). Per germline, CDR1 SGHDN and CDR2 FVKESK. Trimming took 4 bases from V and 9 from J, leaving 13 bases between them. The CDR3 sequence is 13 residues long. The CDR3 DNA is TGTGCCAGCAGCCCGTATGCGAGCGGTGAGCAGTTCTTC. It encodes CASSPYASGEQFF.

This rearrangement joins TRBV4-1 to TRBJ2-3, with TRBD2 as a possible D gene (6 bases). Trimming pared 2 bases from V and 2 bases from J, leaving 14 bases between. This CDR3 is built from 16 residues. Germline CDR1 MGHRA, CDR2 YSYEKL. The CDR3 DNA sequence: TGCGCCAGCAGCCAAACGGAGATAGCGGTCACAGATACGCAGTATTTT. Its protein is CASSQTEIAVTDTQYF.

V usage is TRBV5-1 and J usage is TRBJ1-1; unclear D gene. The V end lost 2 bases, the J end lost 1 base, and 6 bases lay between the germline ends. This CDR3 comprises 13 residues. Looked up from germline, CDR1 is SGHRS and CDR2 is YFSETQ. In DNA, the CDR3 is TGCGCCAGCAGCTTCCAACCGAACACTGAAGCTTTCTTT. Protein product: CASSFQPNTEAFF.

V gene TRBV29-1 combines with J gene TRBJ1-2; 7 bases are shared with TRBD1. The ends lost 4 bases at V and 6 bases at J; junction bases unmatched: 2. From germline, CDR1 is SQVTM and CDR2 ANQGSEA. The CDR3 is 11 amino acids. The CDR3 bases are TGCAGCGTTGGACAGGGACATGGCTACACCTTC. Its translation: CSVGQGHGYTF.

This clone appeared a single time. The rearrangement joins TRBV6-5 to TRBJ2-5, with a tentative D call TRBD2 (6 bases). Trimming took 3 bases from V and 4 from J, leaving 12 bases between them. The CDR3 has 14 residues. Germline lookup yields CDR1 MNHEY and CDR2 SVGAGI. The CDR3 loop reads CASSYSLAPETQYF. CDR3 nucleotide sequence: TGTGCCAGCAGTTATAGCCTAGCGCCAGAGACCCAGTACTTC.

The chain couples TRBV13 to TRBJ1-1, with TRBD1 matching over 7 bases. This CDR3 spans 15 amino acids. From germline, CDR1 is PRHDT and CDR2 FYEKMQ (reference sequence). Trimming removed 5 bases from V and 1 base from J; junction bases left unmatched: 7. The CDR3 nucleotides are TGTGCCAGCAGCCCCGACAGGGCCGCGAACACTGAAGCTTTCTTT. This encodes CASSPDRAANTEAFF.

V usage is TRBV30 and J usage is TRBJ2-1; D remains ambiguous. Germline lookup yields CDR1 GTSNPN and CDR2 SVGIG (reference sequence). V shed 5 bases and J shed 7 bases, with 12 bases lying between them. The CDR3 is 12 amino acids. The CDR3 nucleotides are TGTGCCTGGGGGTATAGCAGGAATGAGCAGTTCTTC. Translation gives CAWGYSRNEQFF. The variable domain in full, with the rest retrieved from reference TRBV30 and TRBJ2-1, is SQTIHQWPATLVQPVGSPLSLECTVEGTSNPNLYWYRQAAGRGLQLLFYSVGIGQISSEVPQNLSASRPQDRQFILSSKKLLLSDSGFYLCAWGYSRNEQFFGPGTRLTVL.

The chain employs TRBV2 and TRBJ2-2; 11 bases match TRBD2. The ends lost 4 bases at V and 3 bases at J; junction bases unmatched: 10. The CDR3 is made up of 18 amino acids. Looked up from germline, CDR1 is SNHLY and CDR2 is FYNNEI. The CDR3 DNA follows: TGTGCCAGCAGTGTAAGTTTAGAACTAGCGGGAGACACCGGGGAGCTGTTTTTT. Translation: CASSVSLELAGDTGELFF.

This clone was counted once. The rearrangement uses TRBV11-2 and TRBJ1-1; D uncertain. The CDR3 extends over 15 amino acids. The V gene lost 5 bases and the J gene lost 0 bases, with 13 bases spanning the gap. Per germline, CDR1 SGHAT and CDR2 FQNNGV. In DNA form, the CDR3 reads TGTGCCAGCAGCCCGGGCGGCGGAATGAACACTGAAGCTTTCTTT. Protein: CASSPGGGMNTEAFF.